These T cell receptor beta chains were read from a single sample in a study of shared clonotypes between healthy human individuals. Clones were read by immunoSEQ multiplex PCR, and TCRdb kept only the in-frame ones, dropping some. The repertoire holds more than 2,000,000 clones, with around 90% as singletons. Sequenced material: naive CD4+ T cells sorted from blood. The receptors shown here come from a man between 18 and 35 years old in good health. Both conserved end residues are part of each CDR3. Fields, in order: J gene, clone size, V gene, D gene, CDR3 DNA, CDR3 protein. D genes are given only for firm matches. Rows give clone size only sometimes, using once, few, many, or a class for an expanded clone.

j_gene: TRBJ1-1; abundance: NA; v_gene: TRBV10-2; d_gene: NA; CDR3nt: TGCGCCAGCAGTGGTCAGATGAACACTGAAGCTTTCTTT; CDR3aa: CASSGQMNTEAFF
j_gene: TRBJ1-5; abundance: NA; v_gene: TRBV28; d_gene: TRBD1; CDR3nt: TGTGCCAGCAGTTTAAGGGACAGGGGCTCCAATCAGCCCCAGCATTTT; CDR3aa: CASSLRDRGSNQPQHF
j_gene: TRBJ2-1; abundance: NA; v_gene: TRBV10-2; d_gene: NA; CDR3nt: TGCGCCAGCAGTGAGTTTCTAGCTGGGGAGCAGTTCTTC; CDR3aa: CASSEFLAGEQFF
j_gene: TRBJ1-5; abundance: NA; v_gene: TRBV6-6; d_gene: NA; CDR3nt: TGTGCCAGCAGTTACAGGCAGATAAATCAGCCCCAGCATTTT; CDR3aa: CASSYRQINQPQHF
j_gene: TRBJ1-1; abundance: once; v_gene: TRBV7-9; d_gene: NA; CDR3nt: TGTGCCAGCAGCCCCAGGGGATTCAACACTGAGGCTTTCTTT; CDR3aa: CASSPRGFNTEAFF
j_gene: TRBJ2-2; abundance: NA; v_gene: TRBV6-6; d_gene: TRBD2; CDR3nt: TGTGCCAGCAGACCCGGGACTAGCGGGGTCACCGGGGAGCTGTTTTTT; CDR3aa: CASRPGTSGVTGELFF
j_gene: TRBJ2-7; abundance: NA; v_gene: TRBV6-6; d_gene: TRBD2; CDR3nt: TGTGCCAGCAGTTACCGGACTAGCGGGGCCTCTGAGCAGTACTTC; CDR3aa: CASSYRTSGASEQYF
j_gene: TRBJ2-2; abundance: NA; v_gene: TRBV2; d_gene: TRBD1; CDR3nt: TGTGCCAGCAGTTGGGACAGGGCGAACACCGGGGAGCTGTTTTTT; CDR3aa: CASSWDRANTGELFF
j_gene: TRBJ1-2; abundance: NA; v_gene: TRBV10-3; d_gene: NA; CDR3nt: TGTGCCATCAGCCCTCCGCCGGGTGGGGGAGACTATGGCTACACCTTC; CDR3aa: CAISPPPGGGDYGYTF
j_gene: TRBJ2-5; abundance: NA; v_gene: TRBV6-5; d_gene: TRBD1; CDR3nt: TGTGCCAGCAGGATTTACAGGGGGCTTGAGACCCAGTACTTC; CDR3aa: CASRIYRGLETQYF
j_gene: TRBJ2-1; abundance: NA; v_gene: TRBV7-2; d_gene: TRBD2; CDR3nt: TGTGCCAGCAGCTTAACTAGCGGCGTCTCCTACAATGAGCAGTTCTTC; CDR3aa: CASSLTSGVSYNEQFF